The 31 T cell receptor beta chains in this list originate from one sample, sequenced in a study of technical replicates of blood from a few donors. The protocol was immunoSEQ multiplex PCR, while the TCRdb copy is restricted to in-frame clones and leaves out a portion. The table shows some 10,000 clones, with about 94% occurring only once. Source material: PBMCs. These TCRs come from a human donor in good health.

This rearrangement joins TRBV5-1 to TRBJ2-2, with TRBD1 as a possible D gene (5 bases). Looked up from germline, CDR1 is SGHRS and CDR2 is YFSETQ. CDR3 length equals 13 residues. The V and J ends lost 7 bases and 0 bases respectively, with 7 bases between them. CDR3 sequence (DNA): TGCGCCAGCGACAGTTCGAACACCGGGGAGCTGTTTTTT. This gives the protein CASDSSNTGELFF.

In its sample, this clone was seen a few times. The chain has TRBV5-1 and TRBJ2-3; the D gene is possibly TRBD2 (6 bases). The CDR3 loop spans 19 amino acids. V was clipped by 4 bases and J by 1 base, with 25 bases between them. Germline-derived CDR1 and CDR2 are SGHRS and YFSETQ. The CDR3 region is CASSAGSPRTIRGTDTQYF. DNA for the CDR3: TGCGCCAGCAGCGCGGGCAGCCCAAGGACTATTAGGGGCACAGATACGCAGTATTTT.

The chain joins TRBV29-1 to TRBJ2-3; 10 positions match TRBD1. The CDR3 sequence is 14 residues long. The V segment lost 7 bases and the J segment 4 bases; nucleotides outside the gene matches: 8. CDR1 and CDR2 from the germline V gene are SQVTM and ANQGSEA. CDR3 amino acids: CSAGGGQGPDTQYF. CDR3 bases: TGCAGCGCTGGTGGGGGACAGGGGCCAGATACGCAGTATTTT.

This clone was seen just once. This chain links TRBV5-8 with TRBJ2-7; 10 positions match TRBD1. The germline CDR1 and CDR2 sequences are SGHTS and YDEGEE. The J segment lost 2 bases and the V segment lost 4 bases, leaving 3 bases of the junction unmatched. The CDR3 loop spans 14 amino acids. CDR3 protein: CASSPGTGAYEQYF. CDR3 DNA sequence: TGTGCCAGCAGCCCCGGGACAGGGGCCTACGAGCAGTACTTC. Variable domain in full (rest from reference TRBV5-8 and TRBJ2-7): EAGVTQSPTHLIKTRGQQATLRCSPISGHTSVYWYQQALGLGLQFLLWYDEGEERNRGNFPPRFSGRQFPNYSSELNVNALELEDSALYLCASSPGTGAYEQYFGPGTRLTVT.

The V call is TRBV29-1, the J call TRBJ2-5; the match to TRBD2 covers 7 bases. Trimming cost V 2 bases and J 5 bases; bases outside gene matches: 5. Germline-derived CDR1 and CDR2 are SQVTM and ANQGSEA. CDR3 length equals 13 residues. The CDR3 loop is CSVELAGAETQYF. DNA for the CDR3: TGCAGCGTTGAACTTGCGGGAGCGGAGACCCAGTACTTC.

CDR3 DNA sequence: TGCAGTGCTGACAGGGAAGAGACCCAGTACTTC. Translated, it gives CSADREETQYF. The rearrangement joins TRBV20-1 to TRBJ2-5; 7 bases line up with TRBD1. From germline, CDR1 is DFQATT and CDR2 SNEGSKA (reference sequence). J was trimmed by 3 bases and V by 5 bases; bases with no gene match: 0. The CDR3 spans 11 residues.

The gene calls are TRBV4-1 and TRBJ2-5, with 7 bases that match TRBD2. Germline V gene lookup returns CDR1 MGHRA and CDR2 YSYEKL. Trimming removed 3 bases from V and 8 bases from J; junction bases left unmatched: 15. The CDR3 extends over 16 amino acids. CDR3 sequence (DNA): TGCGCCAGCAGCCAGCGTGGGGATAGCGGGTCCCCCACCCAGTACTTC. Its protein is CASSQRGDSGSPTQYF.

The rearrangement links TRBV2 to TRBJ2-2, with TRBD1 matching 9 bases. V lost 5 bases, J lost 6 bases, and 4 bases stayed unmatched. Germline CDR1 and CDR2: SNHLY and FYNNEI. The CDR3 has 14 residues. The DNA for the CDR3 is TGTGCCAGCAGTATACAGGGGGCCCCCGGGGAGCTGTTTTTT. Its protein product is CASSIQGAPGELFF.

The chain has TRBV11-3 and TRBJ2-1; 14 nucleotides align to TRBD2. This CDR3 region has 16 residues. The V gene end was trimmed by 2 bases and the J gene end by 9 bases; junction bases not matched to a gene: 6. Germline CDR1 reads SGHNT; CDR2 reads YENEEA. The CDR3 loop is CASSLRGTSGSSEQFF. The DNA for the CDR3 is TGTGCCAGCAGCTTAAGGGGGACTAGCGGGAGCAGTGAGCAGTTCTTC.

This chain joins TRBV30 and TRBJ1-5; possibly TRBD1 for D (5 bases). Trimming shortened V by 5 bases and J by 2 bases, and 10 bases separated the two germline ends. The germline gives CDR1 GTSNPN, CDR2 SVGIG (reference sequence). This CDR3 spans 13 amino acids. This CDR3 reads CAWPPQGNQPQHF. CDR3 DNA sequence: TGTGCCTGGCCCCCACAGGGCAATCAGCCCCAGCATTTT.

The rearrangement uses TRBV7-9 and TRBJ1-2, with 9 bases that match TRBD1. The CDR3 totals 15 residues. The germline gives CDR1 SEHNR, CDR2 FQNEAQ (reference sequence). V trimming: 1 base; J trimming: 2 bases; junction bases outside the gene matches: 2. The CDR3 loop is CASSLGDRDNYGYTF. CDR3 bases: TGTGCCAGCAGCTTAGGGGACAGGGACAACTATGGCTACACCTTC. Complete variable domain (other parts from reference TRBV7-9 and TRBJ1-2): DTGVSQNPRHKITKRGQNVTFRCDPISEHNRLYWYRQTLGQGPEFLTYFQNEAQLEKSRLLSDRFSAERPKGSFSTLEIQRTEQGDSAMYLCASSLGDRDNYGYTFGSGTRLTVV.

This chain connects TRBV5-5 to TRBJ2-1, with TRBD2 identical over 7 bases. Unmatched junction bases numbered 0, after V lost 0 bases and J lost 0 bases. The CDR3 is 15 amino acids. Germline V gives CDR1 SGHKS, CDR2 YYEKEE (reference sequence). CDR3 in amino acids: CASSLERGSYNEQFF. In DNA, the CDR3 is TGTGCCAGCAGCTTGGAGCGGGGCTCCTACAATGAGCAGTTCTTC.

The CDR3 bases are TGTGCCAGTCAGGGTATGACCGGGGAGCTGTTTTTT. Translating gives CASQGMTGELFF. The rearrangement joins TRBV28 to TRBJ2-2; perhaps TRBD1 as D (5 bases). V was shortened by 9 bases and J by 5 bases, with 10 bases between the two germline ends. This CDR3 spans 12 amino acids. The germline CDR1 and CDR2 sequences are MDHEN and SYDVKM. Full variable domain (outside the CDR3, taken from reference TRBV28 and TRBJ2-2): DVKVTQSSRYLVKRTGEKVFLECVQDMDHENMFWYRQDPGLGLRLIYFSYDVKMKEKGDIPEGYSVSREKKERFSLILESASTNQTSMYLCASQGMTGELFFGEGSRLTVL.

The V gene is TRBV5-1, the J gene TRBJ1-5; possible D gene TRBD1, 5 bases. Trimming shortened V by 5 bases and J by 5 bases, and 11 bases separated the two germline ends. This CDR3 spans 13 amino acids. Looked up from germline, CDR1 is SGHRS and CDR2 is YFSETQ. Here the CDR3 DNA reads TGCGCCAGCAGGCAGGGTGTGGATCAGCCCCAGCATTTT. Protein: CASRQGVDQPQHF.

This clone came up once. The J gene is TRBJ1-1, the V gene TRBV2, with TRBD1 as a possible D gene (5 bases). Germline V gives CDR1 SNHLY, CDR2 FYNNEI. This CDR3 is 14 amino acids long. V was trimmed by 2 bases and J by 1 base, leaving 8 bases between them. In nucleotides, the CDR3 is TGTGCCAGCAGTGAAACAGGAGAGAACACTGAAGCTTTCTTT. Protein product: CASSETGENTEAFF.

This rearrangement joins TRBV7-7 to TRBJ1-1; TRBD1 might be the D (5 bases). Germline assignment: CDR1 SSHAT and CDR2 FNYEAQ (reference sequence). Trimming took 5 bases from V and 1 from J, leaving 14 bases between them. This CDR3 spans 15 amino acids. The DNA for the CDR3 is TGTGCCAGCAGCCCCATCGGGGGATCGAACACTGAAGCTTTCTTT. This codes for CASSPIGGSNTEAFF.

The chain recombines TRBV5-1 with TRBJ1-2; a weak D match, TRBD1 (6 bases). The germline gives CDR1 SGHRS, CDR2 YFSETQ. The CDR3 contains 15 residues. V lost 0 bases and J 9 bases, leaving 18 bases between the germline ends. The CDR3 DNA reads as TGCGCCAGCAGCTTGGACGGGACATTCCTTTCTCGCTACACCTTC. Translation gives CASSLDGTFLSRYTF.

This clone was recorded only once. The J gene is TRBJ2-7, the V gene TRBV11-2, with TRBD2 as a possible D gene (6 bases). Trimming took 5 bases from V and 4 from J, leaving 18 bases between them. This CDR3 spans 15 amino acids. In germline, CDR1 is SGHAT, CDR2 FQNNGV. The CDR3 DNA sequence: TGTGCCAGCAGCCAGCCGGGGGAAGCCCGTTACGAGCAGTACTTC. This sequence encodes CASSQPGEARYEQYF.

This clone is a singleton in its sample. CDR3 in amino acids: CASSPLPRDRVSEQFF. CDR3 nucleotide sequence: TGTGCCAGCAGCCCCCTCCCCCGGGACAGGGTGTCTGAGCAGTTCTTC. The chain links TRBV7-8 to TRBJ2-1, with 9 bases aligning to TRBD1. The junction had 14 bases not matched to a gene; V was cut back by 5 bases and J by 9 bases. Germline V gene lookup returns CDR1 SGHVS and CDR2 FQNEAQ. The CDR3 length is 16 residues.

The chain recombines TRBV5-1 with TRBJ2-7, with 10 bases lining up with TRBD1. This CDR3 has 14 amino acids. Germline trimming cut 4 bases from V and 2 bases from J; bases unmatched to any gene: 3. Germline V gene data show CDR1 as SGHRS and CDR2 as YFSETQ. CDR3 sequence reads: CASSTGQGAYEQYF. In DNA form, the CDR3 reads TGCGCCAGCAGCACCGGACAGGGGGCCTACGAGCAGTACTTC. The complete variable domain, with remaining parts taken from reference TRBV5-1 and TRBJ2-7, reads KAGVTQTPRYLIKTRGQQVTLSCSPISGHRSVSWYQQTPGQGLQFLFEYFSETQRNKGNFPGRFSGRQFSNSRSEMNVSTLELGDSALYLCASSTGQGAYEQYFGPGTRLTVT.

The rearrangement links TRBV19 to TRBJ2-3; 8 nucleotides agree with TRBD1. This CDR3 contains 15 residues. With V trimmed by 3 bases and J by 0 bases, 2 bases remained unmatched. In germline, CDR1 is LNHDA, CDR2 SQIVND (reference sequence). The CDR3 bases are TGTGCCAGTAGTATGGGACAGGCTAGCACAGATACGCAGTATTTT. Translating gives CASSMGQASTDTQYF.

The rearrangement joins TRBV7-9 to TRBJ2-7; the match to TRBD1 covers 7 bases. The germline gives CDR1 SEHNR, CDR2 FQNEAQ (reference sequence). This CDR3 contains 16 residues. Germline trimming cut 1 base from V and 1 base from J; bases unmatched to any gene: 7. CDR3 DNA sequence: TGTGCCAGCAGCTTAGGAGGGGGCCATTTGTCCTACGAGCAGTACTTC. Translation: CASSLGGGHLSYEQYF. The variable domain in full, with the rest retrieved from reference TRBV7-9 and TRBJ2-7, is DTGVSQNPRHKITKRGQNVTFRCDPISEHNRLYWYRQTLGQGPEFLTYFQNEAQLEKSRLLSDRFSAERPKGSFSTLEIQRTEQGDSAMYLCASSLGGGHLSYEQYFGPGTRLTVT.

The chain uses TRBV5-1 and TRBJ2-2; 8 nucleotides match TRBD2. The V gene end was trimmed by 0 bases and the J gene end by 7 bases; junction bases not matched to a gene: 14. This CDR3 is built from 18 residues. Germline V gives CDR1 SGHRS, CDR2 YFSETQ. The CDR3, as DNA: TGCGCCAGCAGCTTGGGGGGTTCGAGCGGGAGAAGGATCGGGGAGCTGTTTTTT. As protein: CASSLGGSSGRRIGELFF.

The gene calls are TRBV2 and TRBJ2-3; D gene ambiguous. The CDR3 is 14 residues long. Germline-derived CDR1 and CDR2 are SNHLY and FYNNEI. V lost 3 bases, J lost 3 bases, and 10 bases lay in between. In DNA form, the CDR3 reads TGTGCCAGCAGTGAGCGCGGCAGTACAGATACGCAGTATTTT. This sequence encodes CASSERGSTDTQYF.

The chain links TRBV6-6 to TRBJ2-2; 10 bases line up with TRBD2. J lost 0 bases, V lost 4 bases, and 2 bases had no gene match. CDR1 MNHNY and CDR2 SVGAGI come from the germline V gene (reference sequence). CDR3 length: 16 amino acids. CDR3 amino acids: CASSFLAGANTGELFF. The CDR3 coding sequence is TGTGCCAGCAGTTTCCTAGCGGGAGCGAACACCGGGGAGCTGTTTTTT.

This chain joins TRBV29-1 and TRBJ2-7, with 7 nucleotides matching TRBD1. The CDR3 length is 14 residues. The J segment lost 2 bases and the V segment lost 2 bases, leaving 6 bases of the junction unmatched. Germline values: CDR1 SQVTM, CDR2 ANQGSEA. The CDR3 loop reads CSVEWDSGTYEQYF. For the CDR3, the DNA is TGCAGCGTTGAATGGGACAGCGGAACCTACGAGCAGTACTTC.

The J gene is TRBJ2-7, the V gene TRBV6-4; 8 bases fit TRBD1. CDR1 and CDR2 (germline): MRHNA, SNTAGT. The CDR3 is 13 amino acids. With 6 bases clipped from V and 6 bases from J, the junction kept 7 bases outside the gene matches. In DNA, the CDR3 is TGTGCCAGCAGCTACAGGGGGGACGGCGAGCAGTACTTC. It encodes CASSYRGDGEQYF.

The chain combines TRBV27 with TRBJ2-1, with 11 bases matching TRBD2. CDR1 is MNHEY and CDR2 is SMNVEV in the germline V gene (reference sequence). V gave up 5 bases and J gave up 4 bases; unmatched junction bases: 4. The CDR3 totals 15 residues. CDR3 DNA sequence: TGTGCCAGCAGTCAAGGGACTAGCGGATACAATGAGCAGTTCTTC. As protein: CASSQGTSGYNEQFF.

J is TRBJ1-5 and V is TRBV6-5; possible D gene TRBD1, 5 bases. V lost 5 bases and J lost 8, with 16 bases in between. There are 14 residues in the CDR3. Germline-derived CDR1 and CDR2 are MNHEY and SVGAGI. The CDR3 sequence is CASSSREMGEPQHF. CDR3 coding DNA: TGTGCCAGCAGTAGTCGGGAGATGGGGGAGCCCCAGCATTTT.

The rearrangement uses TRBV7-8 and TRBJ2-3; D gene uncertain. Germline CDR1 and CDR2: SGHVS and FQNEAQ. The CDR3 is 13 amino acids. V gave up 5 bases and J gave up 6 bases, with 12 bases separating them. CDR3 bases: TGTGCCAGCAGCCCAGAAGTGAGGGATACGCAGTATTTT. Protein product: CASSPEVRDTQYF.

V and J are TRBV6-1 and TRBJ2-5, with 7 positions matching TRBD2. This CDR3 has 13 residues. Germline V gene data show CDR1 as MNHNS and CDR2 as SASEGT. V gave up 5 bases and J gave up 2 bases; unmatched junction bases: 2. The DNA of the CDR3 is TGTGCCAGCAGTTCTAGCGGACAAGAGACCCAGTACTTC. This sequence encodes CASSSSGQETQYF.